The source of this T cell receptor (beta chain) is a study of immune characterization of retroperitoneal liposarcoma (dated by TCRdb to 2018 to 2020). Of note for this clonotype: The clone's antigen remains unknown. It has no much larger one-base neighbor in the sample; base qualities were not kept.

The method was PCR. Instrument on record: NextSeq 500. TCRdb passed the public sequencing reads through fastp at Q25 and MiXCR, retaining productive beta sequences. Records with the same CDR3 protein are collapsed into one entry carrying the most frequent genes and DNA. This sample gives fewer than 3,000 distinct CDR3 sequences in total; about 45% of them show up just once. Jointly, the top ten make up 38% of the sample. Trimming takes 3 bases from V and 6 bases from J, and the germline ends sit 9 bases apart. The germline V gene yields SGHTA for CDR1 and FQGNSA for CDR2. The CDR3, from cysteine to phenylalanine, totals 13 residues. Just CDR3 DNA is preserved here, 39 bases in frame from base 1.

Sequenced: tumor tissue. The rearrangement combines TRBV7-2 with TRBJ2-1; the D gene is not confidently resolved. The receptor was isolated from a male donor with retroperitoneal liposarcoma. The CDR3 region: CASSFWGSNEQFF. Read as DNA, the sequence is TGTGCCAGCAGCTTCTGGGGATCCAATGAGCAGTTCTTC.